A selection of T cell receptor beta chains follows, all from one sample in a study of OX40 agonist ivuxolimab in advanced cancers. Measured with immunoSEQ multiplex PCR; TCRdb has only the in-frame clones, and not every one. The sample carries approximately 100,000 clones, roughly 90% recorded once. Sequencing used CD4+ or CD8+ T cells sorted from blood, obtained in a trial of the OX40 agonist ivuxolimab. The receptors originated from an adult with an advanced solid tumor such as melanoma, head and neck, liver or kidney cancer. Each CDR3 is given with its conserved first and last residue. A D gene is named only where the DNA matches it firmly. Only some rows state a clone size, as once, few, many or a class for expanded clones.

size	D	V	J	CDR3	DNA
-	-	TRBV5-1	TRBJ2-3	CASSLAGDLWDTQYF	TGCGCCAGCAGCTTGGCAGGGGACCTCTGGGATACGCAGTATTTT
-	TRBD1	TRBV23-1	TRBJ1-1	CASSQSQVSQTGEGVKSVQTEAFF	TGCGCCAGCAGTCAATCACAAGTCTCGCAGACAGGGGAGGGGGTAAAGAGTGTTCAAACTGAAGCTTTCTTT
-	TRBD2	TRBV7-8	TRBJ2-7	CASSPSGLAGGYEQYF	TGTGCCAGCAGCCCGTCTGGGCTAGCGGGGGGCTACGAGCAGTACTTC
-	TRBD2	TRBV7-8	TRBJ2-3	CASSLALAGASTDTQYF	TGTGCCAGCAGCTTAGCGCTAGCGGGGGCCTCCACAGATACGCAGTATTTT
-	-	TRBV29-1	TRBJ2-2	CSAGTTNTGELFF	TGCAGCGCTGGGACGACGAACACCGGGGAGCTGTTTTTT
few	TRBD1	TRBV18	TRBJ1-1	CASSLRTGQNTEAFF	TGTGCCAGCTCACTCCGGACAGGGCAGAACACTGAAGCTTTCTTT
-	TRBD1	TRBV5-1	TRBJ2-5	CASSSQTGGMIETQYF	TGCGCCAGCAGCTCGCAGACAGGGGGGATGATAGAGACCCAGTACTTC
-	TRBD2	TRBV6-5	TRBJ2-1	CASTSGGAYNEQFF	TGTGCCAGCACTAGCGGGGGGGCCTACAATGAGCAGTTCTTC
-	TRBD1	TRBV11-2	TRBJ1-2	CASSLDTDRLGYTF	TGTGCCAGCAGCTTAGATACGGACAGGTTGGGCTACACCTTC
-	TRBD2	TRBV12-5	TRBJ2-5	CASGFSGGAGETQYF	TGTGCTAGTGGTTTTAGCGGGGGGGCCGGGGAGACCCAGTACTTC
-	-	TRBV11-2	TRBJ2-7	CASSPARREQYF	TGTGCCAGCAGCCCCGCGAGAAGAGAGCAGTACTTC
-	-	TRBV30	TRBJ2-1	CASTSPGGNEQFF	TGTGCCTCCACTTCCCCAGGAGGGAATGAGCAGTTCTTC
-	-	TRBV7-2	TRBJ2-5	CASSLNRARETQYF	TGTGCCAGCAGCTTAAACAGGGCGAGAGAGACCCAGTACTTC
-	TRBD1	TRBV2	TRBJ1-2	CASRQGRESYGYTF	TGTGCCAGTCGACAGGGGAGGGAAAGCTATGGCTACACCTTC
-	-	TRBV30	TRBJ1-2	CAWSLVDGYTF	TGTGCCTGGAGCCTCGTAGATGGCTACACCTTC